Following are 10 T cell receptor beta chains from one sample sequenced in a study of blood T cell repertoires in COVID-19. Sequenced by immunoSEQ multiplex PCR; TCRdb stores in-frame clones only, minus some. The sample consists of 150,000 or so clones, 70% to 90% of them appearing once. What was sequenced was peripheral blood. The receptor set was obtained from a woman aged 45-65 years with COVID-19, enrolled during active disease.

As DNA, the CDR3 is TGTGCCAGCTCCCCTGGTGAGGGACAGAACACTGAAGCTTTCTTT. It specifies CASSPGEGQNTEAFF. The chain combines TRBV18 with TRBJ1-1; D might be TRBD1 (6 bases). The V and J ends lost 6 bases and 1 base respectively, with 15 bases between them. Per germline, CDR1 KGHSH and CDR2 LQKENI. The CDR3 loop spans 15 amino acids.

The chain couples TRBV2 to TRBJ1-3, with D possibly matching TRBD1 (5 bases). The germline V and J ends were trimmed by 7 bases and 1 base, with 11 bases remaining between them. This CDR3 has 14 residues. Germline CDR1 is SNHLY and CDR2 is FYNNEI. CDR3 sequence: CASMGGLSGNTIYF. The CDR3, as DNA: TGTGCCAGCATGGGGGGTTTGTCTGGAAACACCATATATTTT.

This clone was recorded only once. The chain is built from TRBV28 and TRBJ2-7; a weak D match, TRBD2 (6 bases). Germline CDR1 reads MDHEN; CDR2 reads SYDVKM. Trimming stripped 3 bases from V and 2 bases from J, with 14 bases between. The CDR3 length is 15 residues. The CDR3 DNA follows: TGTGCCAGCAGTTTCGTGCGGGGAGGCACCTACGAGCAGTACTTC. Residues: CASSFVRGGTYEQYF.

The chain employs TRBV10-3 and TRBJ2-5; TRBD2 matches at 7 bases. The CDR3 has 13 residues. The J segment lost 4 bases and the V segment lost 3 bases, leaving 2 bases of the junction unmatched. The germline gives CDR1 ENHRY, CDR2 SYGVKD. The CDR3 reads CAISDGTTETQYF. The CDR3 coding sequence is TGTGCCATCAGTGACGGGACTACAGAGACCCAGTACTTC.

This clone came up a few times. The rearrangement uses TRBV5-5 and TRBJ2-7, with D unclear. V lost 0 bases and J 3 bases, leaving 4 bases between the germline ends. CDR1 is SGHKS and CDR2 is YYEKEE in the germline V gene (reference sequence). This CDR3 is built from 12 residues. CDR3 coding DNA: TGTGCCAGCAGCTTGGCCTTCTACGAGCAGTACTTC. Amino acid sequence: CASSLAFYEQYF.

The chain combines TRBV18 with TRBJ1-2; perhaps TRBD1 as D (5 bases). This CDR3 has 13 residues. The germline CDR1 and CDR2 sequences are KGHSH and LQKENI. Deletions cut 3 bases from V and 4 bases from J, with 9 bases between. CDR3 amino acids: CASSPGGSYGYTF. CDR3 coding DNA: TGTGCCAGCTCACCGGGGGGATCCTATGGCTACACCTTC. Full variable domain (missing parts from reference TRBV18 and TRBJ1-2): NAGVMQNPRHLVRRRGQEARLRCSPMKGHSHVYWYRQLPEEGLKFMVYLQKENIIDESGMPKERFSAEFPKEGPSILRIQQVVRGDSAAYFCASSPGGSYGYTFGSGTRLTVV.

The chain combines TRBV6-1 with TRBJ2-2; 16 bases line up with TRBD2. The V and J ends lost 3 bases and 5 bases, in that order; junction bases with no gene match: 6. CDR1 and CDR2 (germline): MNHNS, SASEGT. The CDR3 spans 18 residues. CDR3 region: CASSDKGLAGGRTGELFF. The DNA of the CDR3 is TGTGCCAGCAGTGATAAGGGACTAGCGGGGGGGCGAACCGGGGAGCTGTTTTTT.

The V and J genes are TRBV23-1 and TRBJ2-5; D remains ambiguous. TRBV23-1 is an open reading frame whose function is uncertain. The CDR3 totals 12 residues. Trimming stripped 3 bases from V and 5 bases from J, with 7 bases between. CDR3 amino acids: CASSHFNETQYF. The CDR3 region has the DNA TGCGCCAGCAGTCACTTTAATGAGACCCAGTACTTC.

The chain couples TRBV21-1 to TRBJ2-1; the table's D call, TRBD1, was not checked against the DNA. TRBV21-1 is termed a pseudogene. The CDR3 has 15 residues. The CDR3 sequence is CASRGGGQEYNEQFF. The CDR3 bases are TGTGCCAGCAGGGGCGGGGGACAGGAGTACAATGAGCAGTTCTTC.

V usage is TRBV10-1 and J usage is TRBJ2-2; a weak D match, TRBD2 (7 bases). In germline, CDR1 is WNHNN, CDR2 SYGVQD (reference sequence). This CDR3 is 16 amino acids long. V was shortened by 2 bases and J by 3 bases, with 13 bases between the two germline ends. CDR3 coding DNA: TGCGCCAGCAGTGAGAGGGGGGGCGGAGACACCGGGGAGCTGTTTTTT. Protein: CASSERGGGDTGELFF.